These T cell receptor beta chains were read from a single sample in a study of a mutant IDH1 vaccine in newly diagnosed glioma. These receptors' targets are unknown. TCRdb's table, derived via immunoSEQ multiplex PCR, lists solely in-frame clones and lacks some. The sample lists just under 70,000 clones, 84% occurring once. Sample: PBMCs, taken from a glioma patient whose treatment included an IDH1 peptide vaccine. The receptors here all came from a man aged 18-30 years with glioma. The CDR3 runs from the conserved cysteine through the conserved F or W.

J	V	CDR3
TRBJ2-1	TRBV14	CASSPKTSGDYNEQFF
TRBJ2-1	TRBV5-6	CASSFRMGLAANNEQFF
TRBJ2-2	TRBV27	CASSSPGLAGDTGELFF
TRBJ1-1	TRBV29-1	CSVQRNTEAFF
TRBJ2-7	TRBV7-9	CASSLVTPYEQYF
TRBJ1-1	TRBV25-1	CASSEFTGTEAFF
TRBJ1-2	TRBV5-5	CASSLATNYGYTF
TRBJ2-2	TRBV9	CASSEVQGTGELFF
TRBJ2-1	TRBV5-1	CASSSQGSSYNEQFF
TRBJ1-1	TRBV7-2	CASSLRGRQGMNTEAFF
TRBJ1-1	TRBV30	CAWNRVRNTEAFF
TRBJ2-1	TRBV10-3	CAISGSGVQFF
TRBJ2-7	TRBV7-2	CASSFRRAGGLFEQYF
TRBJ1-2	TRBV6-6	CASRRYGYTF
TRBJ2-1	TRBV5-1	CASSLGGSYNEQFF
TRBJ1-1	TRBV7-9	CASTTLRTVNTEAFF
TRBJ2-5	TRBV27	CASRPSQGGWETQYF
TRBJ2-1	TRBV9	CASSVGTSGYNEQFF
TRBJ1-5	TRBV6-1	CASQQEYSNQPQHF
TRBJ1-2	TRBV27	CASNSRQGSYGYTF
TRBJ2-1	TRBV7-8	CASSLAVARGYLGNEQFF
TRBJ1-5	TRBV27	CASRQRGSQPQHF
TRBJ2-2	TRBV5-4	CASSLEVNTGELFF